This record concerns one T cell receptor (beta chain) sequence. Antigen unknown. This specimen belongs to a study of T cell responses to AZD1222 COVID-19 vaccine. The study's findings and limits: Just a handful of people given AZD1222 tested seropositive at baseline.

There are 12 residues in the CDR3. Germline V gives CDR1 LNHDA, CDR2 SQIVND (reference sequence). Trimming cost V 1 base and J 8 bases, with 8 bases left between them. The table came from immunoSEQ multiplex PCR; TCRdb's copy has only in-frame clones and leaves some out. The sample holds about 85,000 clones, roughly nine tenths seen once. The clonotype originates from an adult in good health. The sample here was peripheral blood, taken on day 0 of AZD1222 vaccination. The genes are TRBV19 and TRBJ1-2, with D unclear. The CDR3: CASSIVGVGYTF. The CDR3 nucleotides are TGTGCCAGTAGTATAGTTGGGGTCGGCTACACCTTC.